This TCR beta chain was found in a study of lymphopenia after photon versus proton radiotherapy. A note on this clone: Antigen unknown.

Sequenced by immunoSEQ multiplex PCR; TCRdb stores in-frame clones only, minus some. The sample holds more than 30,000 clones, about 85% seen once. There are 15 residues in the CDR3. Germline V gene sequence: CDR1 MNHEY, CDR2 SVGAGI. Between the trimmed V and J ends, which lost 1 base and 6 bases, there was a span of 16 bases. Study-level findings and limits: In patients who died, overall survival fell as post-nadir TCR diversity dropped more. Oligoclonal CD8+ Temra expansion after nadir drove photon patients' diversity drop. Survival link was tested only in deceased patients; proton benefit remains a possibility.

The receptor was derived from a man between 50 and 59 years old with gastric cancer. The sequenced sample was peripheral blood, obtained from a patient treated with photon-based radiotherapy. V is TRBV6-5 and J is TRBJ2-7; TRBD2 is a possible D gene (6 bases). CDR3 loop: CASSYYSGTPSEQYF. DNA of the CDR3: TGTGCCAGCAGTTACTATAGCGGTACCCCCTCCGAGCAGTACTTC.